The source of this TCR beta chain is a study of response to subunit inactivated influenza vaccine. This clonotype was seen only a few times. The antigen remains undetermined. Study-level results: The study's authors posited that every seasonal influenza vaccination enlists few new T cells.

In TCRdb, the RT-PCR reads were re-called with MiXCR into one record per CDR3 protein. Here the sample spans 530,000 or so distinct CDR3 sequences, around 13% being singletons. Trimming pared 0 bases from V and 0 bases from J, leaving 13 bases between. The CDR3 totals 17 residues. The germline V gene encodes CDR1 LNHNV and CDR2 YYDKDF (reference sequence). This receptor was identified in a man aged 50-59 years who received an inactivated influenza vaccine. V and J are TRBV15 and TRBJ2-3; D might be TRBD1 (5 bases). The sequenced sample was PBMCs from blood, obtained 11 to 12 days after vaccination. CDR3 sequence reads: CATSRDWGRTSTDTQYF. The CDR3, as DNA: TGTGCCACCAGCAGAGATTGGGGCCGAACTAGCACAGATACGCAGTATTTT.